Listed below are T cell receptor beta chains from one sample, sequenced in a study of T cell repertoires in cytomegalovirus infection. TCRdb re-called the reads through MiXCR, storing one row per CDR3 protein. The sample has approximately 140,000 distinct CDR3 sequences, about 6% seen once. The sequencing sample was made of PBMCs. All receptors derive from a human donor in good health (CMV status not recorded). Some clones in this sample may be carry-over from other donors' samples. Each CDR3 is given with its conserved first and last residue. Each record gives: V gene, clone size, J gene, D gene, CDR3 protein, CDR3 DNA. The D gene is left open where the match is weak. Part of the rows lack a size; the others show once, few, many or a class for expanded clones.

TRBV20-1	many	TRBJ2-1	-	CSAREVLGNEQFF	TGCAGTGCTAGAGAAGTCCTCGGTAATGAGCAGTTCTTC
TRBV7-9	-	TRBJ1-2	TRBD1	CASSLISGTGYGYTF	TGTGCCAGCAGCTTAATCAGCGGGACAGGCTATGGCTACACCTTC
TRBV12-3/TRBV12-4	many	TRBJ2-3	TRBD2	CASRTGTSDTDTQYF	TGTGCCAGCAGAACCGGGACTAGCGACACAGATACGCAGTATTTT
TRBV29-1	-	TRBJ2-7	TRBD1	CSVEGQGYEQYF	TGCAGCGTTGAAGGACAGGGCTACGAGCAGTACTTC
TRBV7-2	many	TRBJ2-5	-	CASSQDRDGETQYF	TGTGCCAGCAGCCAGGACAGAGACGGGGAGACCCAGTACTTC
TRBV7-2	many	TRBJ2-3	TRBD2	CASSRSGGGKDTQYF	TGTGCCAGCAGCCGTAGCGGGGGGGGGAAAGATACGCAGTATTTT
TRBV7-2	many	TRBJ1-3	-	CASSLGAQRGSLNTIYF	TGTGCCAGCAGCTTAGGAGCCCAGCGGGGAAGCCTAAACACCATATATTTT
TRBV7-9	-	TRBJ2-5	-	CASSSRSDKETQYF	TGTGCCAGCAGTAGCAGGTCCGACAAAGAGACCCAGTACTTC
TRBV24-1	-	TRBJ1-1	TRBD1	CATRQGLNTEAFF	TGTGCCACGCGACAGGGATTGAACACTGAAGCTTTCTTT
TRBV7-2	many	TRBJ2-3	-	CASSLGGSLTDTQYF	TGTGCCAGCAGCTTAGGAGGTAGCCTGACAGATACGCAGTATTTT
TRBV7-2	many	TRBJ1-5	-	CASSLGLGRIAQPQHF	TGTGCCAGCAGCTTGGGTCTGGGGAGAATCGCTCAGCCCCAGCATTTT
TRBV20-1	few	TRBJ2-7	TRBD2	CSASPAGTSGAISSYEQYF	TGCAGTGCTAGCCCGGCCGGGACTAGCGGGGCCATCAGCTCCTACGAGCAGTACTTC
TRBV7-2	many	TRBJ1-1	-	CASSFSRQPNTEAFF	TGTGCCAGCAGCTTTTCCCGACAGCCGAACACTGAAGCTTTCTTT
TRBV7-2	many	TRBJ2-7	-	CASSFYYEQYF	TGTGCCAGCAGCTTCTACTACGAGCAGTACTTC
TRBV7-2	many	TRBJ2-1	TRBD2	CASSSPWRGGTEQFF	TGTGCCAGCAGCTCTCCGTGGCGGGGGGGGACTGAGCAGTTCTTC
TRBV7-3	many	TRBJ2-1	-	CASSLWGGADEQFF	TGTGCCAGCAGCTTATGGGGGGGGGCAGATGAGCAGTTCTTC
TRBV6-2/TRBV6-3	many	TRBJ1-1	-	CASISAPGRTNTEAFF	TGTGCCAGCATCTCGGCGCCGGGACGGACGAACACTGAAGCTTTCTTT
TRBV20-1	few	TRBJ2-1	TRBD2	CSAGTSGGVWDEQFF	TGCAGTGCCGGGACTAGCGGGGGGGTGTGGGATGAGCAGTTCTTC
TRBV7-6	many	TRBJ2-1	TRBD2	CASSALAGSSYNEQFF	TGTGCCAGCAGCGCGCTAGCGGGGAGCTCCTACAATGAGCAGTTCTTC
TRBV29-1	few	TRBJ2-7	TRBD1	CSAQRQGSSYEQYF	TGCAGCGCCCAGAGACAGGGGTCCTCCTACGAGCAGTACTTC
TRBV29-1	many	TRBJ2-2	-	CSVVGQNTGELFF	TGCAGCGTGGTGGGACAGAACACCGGGGAGCTGTTTTTT
TRBV7-2	many	TRBJ1-5	TRBD1	CASSGTGRQPQHF	TGTGCCAGCAGCGGGACAGGTCGTCAGCCCCAGCATTTT
TRBV2	few	TRBJ1-5	-	CASSETRAGFGNQPQHF	TGTGCCAGCAGTGAAACCCGGGCAGGGTTTGGCAATCAGCCCCAGCATTTT
TRBV28	-	TRBJ2-5	TRBD2	CASSLAGGGQETQYF	TGTGCCAGCAGCCTCGCGGGGGGAGGTCAAGAGACCCAGTACTTC
TRBV3-1	many	TRBJ1-4	-	CASSQVPTNEKLFF	TGTGCCAGCAGCCAAGTCCCAACTAATGAAAAACTGTTTTTT
TRBV7-2	many	TRBJ1-3	-	CASSLVNRDLNTIYF	TGTGCCAGCAGCTTAGTAAACAGGGACCTAAACACCATATATTTT
TRBV4-3	-	TRBJ2-3	TRBD2	CASSQVAGTSGGAYTQYF	TGCGCCAGCAGCCAAGTCGCCGGGACTAGCGGGGGGGCCTATACGCAGTATTTT
TRBV2	many	TRBJ1-4	-	CASKGDTTNEKLFF	TGTGCCAGCAAAGGGGATACAACTAATGAAAAACTGTTTTTT
TRBV28	many	TRBJ1-2	-	CASSYPTYRDTNYGYTF	TGTGCCAGCAGTTATCCGACGTACAGGGATACTAACTATGGCTACACCTTC
TRBV7-2	many	TRBJ2-1	-	CASSPPTGYYNEQFF	TGTGCCAGCAGCCCCCCAACCGGGTACTACAATGAGCAGTTCTTC
TRBV6-2/TRBV6-3	many	TRBJ2-3	-	CASHSPGIDTQYF	TGTGCCAGCCACTCTCCAGGGATAGATACGCAGTATTTT
TRBV7-3	-	TRBJ2-7	-	CASSSSPGHEQYF	TGTGCCAGCAGCTCGAGTCCAGGGCATGAGCAGTACTTC
TRBV14	few	TRBJ1-1	-	CASSQGTTLGGRAFF	TGTGCCAGCAGCCAAGGAACGACACTGGGGGGACGAGCTTTCTTT
TRBV20-1	many	TRBJ1-3	-	CSAIHPIEEDTIYF	TGCAGTGCTATCCACCCTATCGAGGAGGACACCATATATTTT
TRBV20-1	many	TRBJ2-5	-	CSARGVREETQYF	TGCAGTGCGAGAGGGGTCAGGGAGGAGACCCAGTACTTC
TRBV19	-	TRBJ2-7	-	CASAQVGDEQYF	TGTGCCAGCGCCCAGGTAGGGGACGAGCAGTACTTC
TRBV5-4	many	TRBJ2-2	-	CASSRYNTGELFF	TGTGCCAGCAGCCGATATAACACCGGGGAGCTGTTTTTT